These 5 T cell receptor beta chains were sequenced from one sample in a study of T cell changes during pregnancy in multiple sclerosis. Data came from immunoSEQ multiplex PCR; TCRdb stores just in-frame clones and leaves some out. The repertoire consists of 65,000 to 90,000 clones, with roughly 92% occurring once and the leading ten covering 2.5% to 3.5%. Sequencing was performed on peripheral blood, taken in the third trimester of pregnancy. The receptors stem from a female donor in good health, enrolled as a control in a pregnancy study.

The CDR3 DNA is TGCGCCAGCAGCTTGCGACAGGGAGACGTTCTCCCTGGGGCCAACGTCCTGACTTTC. It codes for CASSLRQGDVLPGANVLTF. The rearrangement uses TRBV5-1 and TRBJ2-6; TRBD1 matches 7 bases. CDR3 length: 19 amino acids. The ends lost 1 base at V and 2 bases at J; junction bases unmatched: 12. The germline V gene encodes CDR1 SGHRS and CDR2 YFSETQ.

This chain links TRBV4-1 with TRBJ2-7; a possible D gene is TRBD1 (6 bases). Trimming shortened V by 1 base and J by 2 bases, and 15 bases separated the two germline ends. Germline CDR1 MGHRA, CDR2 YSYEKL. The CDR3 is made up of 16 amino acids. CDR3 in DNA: TGCGCCAGCAGCCAAGGCACTCGGACAGCAACCTACGAGCAGTACTTC. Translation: CASSQGTRTATYEQYF.

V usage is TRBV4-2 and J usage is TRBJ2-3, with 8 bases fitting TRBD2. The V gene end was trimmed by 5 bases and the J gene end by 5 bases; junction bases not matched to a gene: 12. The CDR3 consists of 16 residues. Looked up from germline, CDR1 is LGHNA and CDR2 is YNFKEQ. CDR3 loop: CASSSSAGDGVDTQYF. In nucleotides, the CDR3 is TGTGCCAGCAGCTCATCAGCGGGAGACGGTGTAGATACGCAGTATTTT.

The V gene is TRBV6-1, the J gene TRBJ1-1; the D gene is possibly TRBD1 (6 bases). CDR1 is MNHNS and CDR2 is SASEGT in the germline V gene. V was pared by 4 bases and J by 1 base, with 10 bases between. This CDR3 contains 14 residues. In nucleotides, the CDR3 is TGTGCCAGCAGTGCCCGGACAGAGAACACTGAAGCTTTCTTT. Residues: CASSARTENTEAFF.

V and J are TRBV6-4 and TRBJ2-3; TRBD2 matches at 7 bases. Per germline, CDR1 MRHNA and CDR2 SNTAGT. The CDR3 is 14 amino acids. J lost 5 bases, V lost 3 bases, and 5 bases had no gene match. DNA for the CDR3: TGTGCCAGCAGTGAAACGGGGGAGGGAGATACGCAGTATTTT. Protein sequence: CASSETGEGDTQYF.